Each of the 8 T cell receptor beta chains below was sequenced from the same sample in a study of OX40 agonist ivuxolimab in advanced cancers. Profiling relied on immunoSEQ multiplex PCR, and the TCRdb table lists in-frame clones only, not all of them. The table has about 73,000 clones, 90% seen once. Sequenced here: CD4+ or CD8+ T cells sorted from blood, sampled in a trial of the OX40 agonist ivuxolimab. The source is an adult with an advanced solid tumor such as melanoma, head and neck, liver or kidney cancer.

The genes are TRBV18 and TRBJ2-1, with TRBD1 identical over 7 bases. V lost 3 bases and J lost 6; bases outside the gene matches: 11. Per the germline V gene, CDR1 is KGHSH and CDR2 is LQKENI. The CDR3 has 16 residues. The DNA of the CDR3 is TGTGCCAGCTCACCCTCACAGGGGACGTCCGGCAATGAGCAGTTCTTC. It specifies CASSPSQGTSGNEQFF.

This clone was recorded only once. V is TRBV18 and J is TRBJ2-1, with D unresolved. The germline CDR1 and CDR2 sequences are KGHSH and LQKENI. This CDR3 comprises 12 residues. Trimming pared 6 bases from V and 9 bases from J, leaving 12 bases between. The CDR3 bases are TGTGCCAGCTCCCCTAGAGAAGGTGAGCAGTTCTTC. Protein product: CASSPREGEQFF.

This clone was counted a single time. Additional DNA sequences in this sample encode the identical CDR3. V is TRBV30 and J is TRBJ1-2, with D tentatively TRBD1 (6 bases). Germline lookup yields CDR1 GTSNPN and CDR2 SVGIG (reference sequence). The length of the CDR3 is 12 residues. V was cut by 5 bases and J by 8 bases, with 15 bases left in between. The CDR3 coding sequence is TGTGCCTGGGCCCCGGGGGGCTACGGCTACACCTTC. It is translated as CAWAPGGYGYTF.

In this sample, this clone turned up once. This chain joins TRBV28 and TRBJ2-7; TRBD1 matches 8 bases. Germline CDR1 and CDR2: MDHEN and SYDVKM. V was clipped by 8 bases and J by 4 bases; unmatched bases: 4. This CDR3 region has 12 residues. CDR3 DNA sequence: TGTGCCAGCGGACAGGGATGGTACGAGCAGTACTTC. Translating it yields CASGQGWYEQYF. The whole variable domain, filled in from reference TRBV28 and TRBJ2-7, reads DVKVTQSSRYLVKRTGEKVFLECVQDMDHENMFWYRQDPGLGLRLIYFSYDVKMKEKGDIPEGYSVSREKKERFSLILESASTNQTSMYLCASGQGWYEQYFGPGTRLTVT.

The table lists this clone with a count of one. This rearrangement joins TRBV7-9 to TRBJ2-7, with a weak D call TRBD2 (5 bases). CDR1 is SEHNR, CDR2 FQNEAQ, per germline (reference sequence). This CDR3 is 14 amino acids long. V dropped 5 bases and J dropped 2 bases, with 13 bases sitting between them. The CDR3 protein is CASSPGILPYEQYF. DNA for the CDR3: TGTGCCAGCAGCCCCGGGATCCTCCCCTACGAGCAGTACTTC.

This clone was seen many times. The CDR3 region has the DNA TGTGCCAGCTCACCTCGCCCTAGCGGGACCTACGAGCAGTACTTC. Amino acid sequence: CASSPRPSGTYEQYF. The V gene is TRBV18, the J gene TRBJ2-7; 9 positions agree with TRBD2. The CDR3 runs to 15 residues. CDR1 is KGHSH and CDR2 is LQKENI in the germline V gene. J was trimmed by 2 bases and V by 3 bases; bases with no gene match: 5. The whole variable domain, filled in from reference TRBV18 and TRBJ2-7, reads NAGVMQNPRHLVRRRGQEARLRCSPMKGHSHVYWYRQLPEEGLKFMVYLQKENIIDESGMPKERFSAEFPKEGPSILRIQQVVRGDSAAYFCASSPRPSGTYEQYFGPGTRLTVT.

For this clone: The junction departs from germline at one end; a sequencing error may be responsible. This chain connects TRBV7-2 to TRBJ2-2, with TRBD2 identical over 7 bases. Germline CDR1 and CDR2: SGHTA and FQGNSA. The CDR3 length is 15 residues. Written as DNA, the CDR3 is TGTGCCAGCAGCCTAGCGGCGGTTAACACCGGGGAGCTGTTTTTT. Its translation is CASSLAAVNTGELFF.

The rearrangement links TRBV5-4 to TRBJ1-1, with TRBD1 matching 8 bases. V was clipped by 6 bases and J by 1 base; unmatched bases: 8. The CDR3 is 15 amino acids. CDR1 is SGHNT and CDR2 is YYREEE in the germline V gene (reference sequence). The CDR3, as DNA: TGTGCCAGCACCAATAGGGACAGGAGGAACACTGAAGCTTTCTTT. Translation: CASTNRDRRNTEAFF.